This entry describes one T cell receptor beta chain. Germline CDR1 reads LNHDA; CDR2 reads SQIVND (reference sequence). CDR3 length: 13 amino acids. V lost 3 bases, J lost 4 bases, and 7 bases lay in between. The repertoire was sequenced with immunoSEQ multiplex PCR; TCRdb's copy has only in-frame clones and lacks some. The table lists over a thousand clones, 70% to 80% of them singletons. The data are from a study of early stage breast cancer tumors. Study as a whole: ER+/PR+/HER2- status applied to about 70% of the 16 invasive breast tumors. Seven to nine ER+/PR+/HER2- tumors were invasive ductal; four were invasive lobular.

This receptor was obtained from a person aged 45-60 years with breast cancer. V and J are TRBV19 and TRBJ2-1, with D perhaps matching TRBD1 (5 bases). Sequencing was carried out using normal breast tissue next to the tumor. As DNA, the CDR3 is TGTGCCAGTAGTATGACAGAGTACAATGAGCAGTTCTTC. Protein: CASSMTEYNEQFF.